This paragraph reports one TCR beta chain. This clonotype was observed many times. Its antigen remains unidentified. Base qualities are not provided; no much larger clone lies one nucleotide away. Graves' hyperthyroidism was defined as stable when no progression to ophthalmopathy occurred over 18 months of follow-up. Hyperthyroidism patients were newly diagnosed, with disease duration under 2 months, and aged 18 to 65 years. Any patient with an uncontrolled infection, another autoimmune disease, pregnancy or lactation was excluded. Diagnoses were based on clinical symptoms, serum thyroxine and TRAb, thyroid ultrasound and orbital computed tomography. PBMCs were isolated from more than 9 ml of fresh peripheral blood by Ficoll-Paque density gradient centrifugation. Total RNA was extracted with Trizol reagent, and quality was checked on an Agilent 2100 Bioanalyzer. The CDR3, from cysteine to phenylalanine, totals 11 residues. Only the CDR3 part of the read is kept: 33 bases, read in frame from the first base. Looking up the germline V gene (reference sequence) yields CDR1 PRHDT and CDR2 FYEKMQ. The germline ends are 8 bases apart after V is trimmed by 5 bases and J by 9 bases.

The sample originates from a study of T cells in Graves' hyperthyroidism and ophthalmopathy (dated by TCRdb to the late 2010s). The study in broad terms: Peripheral blood was collected at initial diagnosis, before any treatment. After blood sampling, hyperthyroidism patients were treated with methimazole at a starting dose of 30 mg daily, and ophthalmopathy patients were treated with high-dose intravenous methylprednisolone. To identify TCR V-J signatures that set the groups apart, the researchers used a discovery cohort of 95 to 100 patients, made up of roughly 45 with Graves' ophthalmopathy and 55 to 65 with stable Graves' hyperthyroidism. The study also compared thyroid tissue and blood T-cell repertoires from about six Graves' hyperthyroidism patients. An independent validation cohort of fewer than 20 hyperthyroidism patients and over 15 patients who later progressed to ophthalmopathy tested prospective prediction of ophthalmopathy. The 75 to 100 discovery patients were randomly split 7:3 into training and test sets. According to the paper, TCR Vbeta CDR3 sequencing was carried out on approximately 140 peripheral blood samples, which came from fewer than 50 ophthalmopathy, 80 or so hyperthyroidism and roughly 17 progressor patients.

The TCR beta CDR3 regions were amplified from the RNA transcripts. The TCR CDR3 was subjected to a first round of RT-PCR using the HTBI primer set and the Qiagen OneStep RT-PCR kit. A second multiplex PCR round built the libraries, followed by size selection and purification. Paired-end sequencing of the libraries was performed with 100 bp reads on an Illumina HiSeq2000. Under the source paper's analysis protocol: SOAPnuke was used to process the raw data, throwing out any read that contained adapters or uncalled bases, had a mean Phred below 15, or lacked an exact constant-primer or identifier match. High-quality paired reads were merged with COPE v1.2.5, and unique nucleotide sequences were defined as clonotypes. MiTCR v1.1 was used to align clonotypes to the IMGT TRBV, TRBD and TRBJ reference segments. Only V-J combinations with frequency above 0.0001, covering 99% to 99.2% of repertoires, were analysed. A TCS score was defined as the ratio of F50 (clonal expansion) to E x V (chaos), with BLOSUM62-based TCRdist applied between CDR3 peptides within each V-J. Welch's t-statistics and random forest reduced around 510 V-J features to some 14, which were used in a naive Bayes classifier (R e1071). The raw public reads went through TCRdb reprocessing: fastp at Q25, MiXCR clone calling, in-frame beta chains kept. Identical CDR3 proteins give one entry, which carries the most common genes and DNA. The V and J calls were determined by TCRdb, not by the authors. The sample includes about 290,000 distinct CDR3 sequences, with 12% to 15% observed a single time. Approximately 7.9% of the sample lies in the top ten.

General conclusions and limits of the study: In validation, progression to ophthalmopathy was predicted by the model with roughly 69% sensitivity and roughly 72% specificity, a median of about 6 months before onset. No statistical method was used to set the sample size in advance, and investigators knew the group allocation. In cross-validation, a model built on a 13 V-J signature told ophthalmopathy apart from stable hyperthyroidism with under 90% sensitivity and about 81% specificity, and in testing the same model reached 80%/75%. Most expanded thyroid clonotypes (frequency above 0.001) were also detected in blood, suggesting blood repertoires may reflect thyroid immune responses.

The TCR sequence derives from a woman in her thirties or forties with Graves' hyperthyroidism. Rearrangement joined TRBV13 to TRBJ2-1, with the identity of the D gene unclear. The sample comprised blood. The DNA is as follows: TGTGCCAGCAGCAAGGGTATTGAGCAGTTCTTC. This is translated as CASSKGIEQFF. The variable domain in full, with residues beyond the CDR3 obtained from the reference TRBV13 and TRBJ2-1 genes, is AAGVIQSPRHLIKEKRETATLKCYPIPRHDTVYWYQQGPGQDPQFLISFYEKMQSDKGSIPDRFSAQQFSDYHSELNMSSLELGDSALYFCASSKGIEQFFGPGTRLTVL.